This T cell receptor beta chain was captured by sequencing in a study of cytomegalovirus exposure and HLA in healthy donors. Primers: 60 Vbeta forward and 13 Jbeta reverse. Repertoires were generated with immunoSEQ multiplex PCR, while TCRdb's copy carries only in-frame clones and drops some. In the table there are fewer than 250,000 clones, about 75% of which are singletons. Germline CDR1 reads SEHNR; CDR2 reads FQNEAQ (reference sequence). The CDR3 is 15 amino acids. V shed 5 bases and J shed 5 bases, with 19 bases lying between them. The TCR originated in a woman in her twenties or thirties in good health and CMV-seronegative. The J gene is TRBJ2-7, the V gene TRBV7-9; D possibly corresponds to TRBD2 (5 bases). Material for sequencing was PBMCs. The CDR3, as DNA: TGTGCCAGCAGCCCGGGGTCGAAAAGATTCCACGAGCAGTACTTC. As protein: CASSPGSKRFHEQYF.